The following is a TCR beta chain sequence with its context. This entry comes from a study of control samples from healthy donors and cancer patients. Method: immunoSEQ multiplex PCR; TCRdb's copy keeps in-frame clones and lacks some. The sample consists of 110,000 to 150,000 clones, 91% of them appearing once. This CDR3 region has 18 residues. Per the germline V gene, CDR1 is LNHNV and CDR2 is YYDKDF (reference sequence). The ends were cut back, 3 bases at V and 5 bases at J, with 22 bases in the middle. The V and J genes are TRBV15 and TRBJ2-2; D may correspond to TRBD1 or TRBD2 (5 bases each). Sequencing was performed on blood. The clonotype was recovered from a man aged 18-30 years in good health. This CDR3 reads CATSRGLGRRGGTGELFF. The DNA for the CDR3 is TGTGCCACCAGCAGGGGCCTGGGGAGAAGGGGCGGGACCGGGGAGCTGTTTTTT.